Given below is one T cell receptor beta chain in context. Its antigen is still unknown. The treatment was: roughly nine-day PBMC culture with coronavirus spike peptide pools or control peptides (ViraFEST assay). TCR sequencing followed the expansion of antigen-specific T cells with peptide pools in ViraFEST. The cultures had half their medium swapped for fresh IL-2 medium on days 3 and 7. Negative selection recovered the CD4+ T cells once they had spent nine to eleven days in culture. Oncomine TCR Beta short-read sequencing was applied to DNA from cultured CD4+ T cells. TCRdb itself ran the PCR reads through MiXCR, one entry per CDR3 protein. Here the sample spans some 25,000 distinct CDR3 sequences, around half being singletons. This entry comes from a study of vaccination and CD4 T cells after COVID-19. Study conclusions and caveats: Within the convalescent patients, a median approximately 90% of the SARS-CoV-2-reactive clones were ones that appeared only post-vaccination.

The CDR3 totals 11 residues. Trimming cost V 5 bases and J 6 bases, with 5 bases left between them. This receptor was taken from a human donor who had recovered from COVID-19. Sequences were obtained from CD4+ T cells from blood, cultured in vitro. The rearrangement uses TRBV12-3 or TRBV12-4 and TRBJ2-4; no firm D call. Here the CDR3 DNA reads TGTGCCAGCAGTACCAGAAACATTCAGTACTTC. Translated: CASSTRNIQYF.